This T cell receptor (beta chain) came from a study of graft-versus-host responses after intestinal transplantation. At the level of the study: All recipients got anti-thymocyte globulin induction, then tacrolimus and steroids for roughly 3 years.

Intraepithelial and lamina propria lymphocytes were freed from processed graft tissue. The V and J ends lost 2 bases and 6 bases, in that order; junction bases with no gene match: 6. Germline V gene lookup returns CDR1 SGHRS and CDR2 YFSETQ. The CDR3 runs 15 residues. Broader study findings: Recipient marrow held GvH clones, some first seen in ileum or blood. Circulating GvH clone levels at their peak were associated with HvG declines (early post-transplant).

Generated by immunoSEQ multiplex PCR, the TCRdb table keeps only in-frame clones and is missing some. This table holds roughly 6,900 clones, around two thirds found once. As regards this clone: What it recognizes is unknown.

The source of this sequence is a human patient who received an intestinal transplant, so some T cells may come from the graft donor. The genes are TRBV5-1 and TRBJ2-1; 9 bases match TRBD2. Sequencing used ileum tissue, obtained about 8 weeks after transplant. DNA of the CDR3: TGCGCCAGCAGCTTAGGGCTAGCGGGGTTCAATGAGCAGTTCTTC. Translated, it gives CASSLGLAGFNEQFF.